One sample yielded the 32 T cell receptor beta chains listed below, sequenced in a study of blood T cell dynamics during melanoma immunotherapy (dated by TCRdb to about 2020). In light of the paper, this sample's time point label describes: week 3, after first cycle of checkpoint inhibitor. Library generation was performed with the immunoSEQ multiplex PCR assay. The source is immuneACCESS, and TCRdb retained only in-frame sequences with V and J called. Part of the clones is not carried over; for the studies checked, unresolved V genes explain less than half of this, and the remainder is unexplained. Counted in this sample were approximately 20,000 clones; approximately 90% of them appeared once. Approximately 8% of the sample belongs to the ten largest clones. The sequencing here drew on blood, taken from a patient treated with checkpoint blockade. The receptor set was obtained from a human donor with melanoma.

The chain combines TRBV7-9 with TRBJ1-1; D is undetermined. CDR1 is SEHNR, CDR2 FQNEAQ, per germline (reference sequence). Trimming took off 10 bases at V and 7 bases at J, with 16 bases between the two ends. This CDR3 region has 12 residues. The CDR3 nucleotides are TGTGCCACCGCTGCCATCTTTGATGAAGCTTTCTTT. The encoded protein is CATAAIFDEAFF.

In this sample, this clone turned up once. This chain uses TRBV19 with TRBJ1-5, with 8 bases aligning to TRBD1. Per germline, CDR1 LNHDA and CDR2 SQIVND (reference sequence). The CDR3 runs 15 residues. The junction had 4 bases not matched to a gene; V was cut back by 5 bases and J by 1 base. In nucleotides, the CDR3 is TGTGCCAGTAGTTTCCGGGACAGGAGCAATCAGCCCCAGCATTTT. Amino acid sequence: CASSFRDRSNQPQHF. Filled out from reference TRBV19 and TRBJ1-5, the complete variable domain reads DGGITQSPKYLFRKEGQNVTLSCEQNLNHDAMYWYRQDPGQGLRLIYYSQIVNDFQKGDIAEGYSVSREKKESFPLTVTSAQKNPTAFYLCASSFRDRSNQPQHFGDGTRLSIL.

The chain carries TRBV19 and TRBJ1-2, with no clear D. The CDR3 is 13 residues long. Germline assignment: CDR1 LNHDA and CDR2 SQIVND (reference sequence). Trimming shortened V by 5 bases and J by 8 bases, and 15 bases separated the two germline ends. The CDR3 reads CASSPSSAGGYTF. The CDR3 DNA sequence: TGTGCCAGTAGTCCTAGTTCTGCAGGAGGCTACACCTTC.

This sequence joins TRBV7-2 and TRBJ2-7; 7 nucleotides match TRBD2. Trimming removed 6 bases from V and 7 bases from J; junction bases left unmatched: 15. The CDR3 has 15 amino acids. Germline V gene data show CDR1 as SGHTA and CDR2 as FQGNSA. CDR3 in amino acids: CASRVQAGPTREQYF. The CDR3 DNA follows: TGTGCCAGCAGGGTACAAGCGGGGCCGACCAGGGAGCAGTACTTC.

The chain is built from TRBV29-1 and TRBJ2-1, with 9 bases that match TRBD1. Looked up from germline, CDR1 is SQVTM and CDR2 is ANQGSEA. Trimming cost V 7 bases and J 7 bases; bases outside gene matches: 26. The CDR3 has 19 residues. The CDR3 reads CSAGRGLSNRGRVLNEQFF. The CDR3, as DNA: TGCAGCGCCGGGCGAGGCTTAAGCAACAGGGGGCGCGTCTTAAATGAGCAGTTCTTC.

The chain joins TRBV4-2 to TRBJ2-7, with TRBD2 matching over 8 bases. The V segment lost 2 bases and the J segment 1 base; nucleotides outside the gene matches: 7. The germline V gene encodes CDR1 LGHNA and CDR2 YNFKEQ. The CDR3 sequence is 16 residues long. The CDR3 spells CASSQISGTSSYEQYF. The CDR3 coding sequence is TGTGCCAGCAGCCAAATTAGCGGGACTAGTTCCTACGAGCAGTACTTC.

The gene calls are TRBV7-9 and TRBJ2-5; no clear D. The V gene's germline CDR1 is SEHNR and CDR2 FQNEAQ (reference sequence). The CDR3 is 15 amino acids. V shed 4 bases and J shed 4 bases, with 16 bases lying between them. CDR3 region: CASSSGPGWIETQYF. In DNA form, the CDR3 reads TGTGCCAGCAGCTCCGGACCTGGATGGATAGAGACCCAGTACTTC.

CDR3 DNA: TGTGCCAGCAAGAGGGACAGGGGCCAAGAGACCCAGTACTTC. It codes for CASKRDRGQETQYF. V gene TRBV6-5 combines with J gene TRBJ2-5; 10 nucleotides align to TRBD1. The length of the CDR3 is 14 residues. Germline V lookup: CDR1 MNHEY, CDR2 SVGAGI. The junction had 3 bases not matched to a gene; V was cut back by 7 bases and J by 1 base.

The J gene is TRBJ2-3, the V gene TRBV28, with 11 positions matching TRBD2. The CDR3 is 17 residues long. Losses at the gene ends were 5 bases for V and 0 bases for J; bases not matched to a gene: 7. Germline assignment: CDR1 MDHEN and CDR2 SYDVKM. The DNA for the CDR3 is TGTGCCAGCAGTCCCCGACTAGCGGGACCTAGCACAGATACGCAGTATTTT. Its protein product is CASSPRLAGPSTDTQYF.

The J gene is TRBJ2-7, the V gene TRBV7-7; D not resolved. There are 13 residues in the CDR3. Germline lookup yields CDR1 SSHAT and CDR2 FNYEAQ (reference sequence). V lost 1 base and J 0 bases, leaving 4 bases between the germline ends. The CDR3 protein is CASSLDRSYEQYF. CDR3 nucleotide sequence: TGTGCCAGCAGCTTAGACCGCTCCTACGAGCAGTACTTC.

This chain links TRBV4-3 with TRBJ2-7; D is undetermined. Germline CDR1 and CDR2: LGHNA and YSLEER. The ends were cut back, 0 bases at V and 0 bases at J, with 18 bases in the middle. The CDR3 consists of 18 residues. The DNA of the CDR3 is TGCGCCAGCAGCCAAGAAGGGTGGGGTAGCCGCAGCTCCTACGAGCAGTACTTC. Amino acid sequence: CASSQEGWGSRSSYEQYF.

The V and J genes are TRBV18 and TRBJ2-3; 10 bases are shared with TRBD2. Looked up from germline, CDR1 is KGHSH and CDR2 is LQKENI. CDR3 length: 16 residues. V dropped 2 bases and J dropped 4; count of bases not matched to a gene: 6. DNA for the CDR3: TGTGCCAGCTCACCATGGGGACTAGCGTCCCCAGATACGCAGTATTTT. Residues: CASSPWGLASPDTQYF. The full variable domain, in which reference TRBV18 and TRBJ2-3 provide the parts outside the CDR3, is NAGVMQNPRHLVRRRGQEARLRCSPMKGHSHVYWYRQLPEEGLKFMVYLQKENIIDESGMPKERFSAEFPKEGPSILRIQQVVRGDSAAYFCASSPWGLASPDTQYFGPGTRLTVL.

The gene calls are TRBV14 and TRBJ1-2, with no clear D. Germline V gene data show CDR1 as SGHDN and CDR2 as FVKESK. The CDR3 length is 12 residues. Trimming pared 1 base from V and 2 bases from J, leaving 2 bases between. The CDR3 loop is CASSQGNYGYTF. CDR3 DNA: TGTGCCAGCAGCCAAGGAAACTATGGCTACACCTTC.

This chain connects TRBV5-4 to TRBJ1-2; a possible D gene is TRBD1 (5 bases). This CDR3 contains 15 residues. Germline lookup yields CDR1 SGHNT and CDR2 YYREEE (reference sequence). V was clipped by 0 bases and J by 3 bases, with 12 bases between them. The DNA of the CDR3 is TGTGCCAGCAGCTTGGTGGCTGGGGCGGACTATGGCTACACCTTC. It translates to CASSLVAGADYGYTF.

The chain recombines TRBV5-1 with TRBJ2-1; 9 positions agree with TRBD2. Per the germline V gene, CDR1 is SGHRS and CDR2 is YFSETQ. The CDR3 consists of 14 residues. V was pared by 2 bases and J by 4 bases, with 1 base of the junction left unmatched. The CDR3 nucleotides read TGCGCCAGCAGCTTCCTAGCGGGGTACAATGAGCAGTTCTTC. Translation: CASSFLAGYNEQFF.

This rearrangement joins TRBV10-3 to TRBJ2-3; D is unresolved. The CDR3 covers 12 residues. Germline V gene sequence: CDR1 ENHRY, CDR2 SYGVKD. V lost 6 bases and J 6 bases, leaving 10 bases between the germline ends. DNA for the CDR3: TGTGCCATCAGCCAGTCAAAGGATACGCAGTATTTT. It translates to CAISQSKDTQYF.

The V gene is TRBV7-8, the J gene TRBJ1-5; 7 bases fit TRBD1. The CDR3 sequence is 14 residues long. The V gene's germline CDR1 is SGHVS and CDR2 FQNEAQ. J gave up 7 bases and V 5 bases, and 8 bases lay outside the gene matches. CDR3 residues: CASSVRAGGQPQHF. The CDR3 DNA reads TGTGCCAGCAGCGTGCGGGCAGGGGGACAGCCCCAGCATTTT.

The chain employs TRBV7-6 and TRBJ2-3, with unresolved D. V dropped 1 base and J dropped 0 bases, with 11 bases sitting between them. The germline V gene has CDR1 SGHVS and CDR2 FNYEAQ. The length of the CDR3 is 16 residues. CDR3 sequence (DNA): TGTGCCAGCAGCTTAGTAGGTGGGCACAGCACAGATACGCAGTATTTT. Protein: CASSLVGGHSTDTQYF.

The rearrangement joins TRBV9 to TRBJ1-2, with D perhaps matching TRBD1 (5 bases). The V gene lost 4 bases and the J gene lost 5 bases, with 15 bases spanning the gap. The CDR3 runs to 14 residues. The germline CDR1 and CDR2 sequences are SGDLS and YYNGEE. The CDR3 reads CASSPEGPTYGYTF. CDR3 nucleotide sequence: TGTGCCAGCAGCCCCGAGGGACCAACTTATGGCTACACCTTC.

This rearrangement joins TRBV28 to TRBJ1-2; TRBD1 matches at 7 bases. V gave up 4 bases and J gave up 4 bases; unmatched junction bases: 12. This CDR3 contains 16 residues. The germline gives CDR1 MDHEN, CDR2 SYDVKM. CDR3 DNA sequence: TGTGCCAGCAGTTCAGTAACAGGGGAAAAGGCCTATGGCTACACCTTC. It yields the protein CASSSVTGEKAYGYTF.

The genes are TRBV29-1 and TRBJ2-3; 8 nucleotides line up with TRBD2. The CDR3 has 13 residues. The ends lost 7 bases at V and 1 base at J; junction bases unmatched: 4. Germline values: CDR1 SQVTM, CDR2 ANQGSEA. This CDR3 reads CSGTSGRTDTQYF. CDR3 sequence (DNA): TGCAGCGGCACTAGCGGTCGCACAGATACGCAGTATTTT.

In this sample, this clone turned up once. The gene calls are TRBV18 and TRBJ2-5; D remains unclear. The germline V gene has CDR1 KGHSH and CDR2 LQKENI. The ends were cut back, 6 bases at V and 4 bases at J, with 9 bases in the middle. CDR3 size: 12 residues. CDR3 bases: TGTGCCAGCTCCCCGGGTCCAGAGACCCAGTACTTC. Translation gives CASSPGPETQYF.

A few counts support this clone. The chain's CDR3 is CASSPPPSQYF. The CDR3, as DNA: TGTGCCAGTAGTCCGCCTCCTAGTCAGTACTTC. This chain uses TRBV19 with TRBJ2-4; D unresolved. Trimming cost V 5 bases and J 12 bases, with 11 bases left between them. This CDR3 is 11 amino acids long. Germline-derived CDR1 and CDR2 are LNHDA and SQIVND (reference sequence).

The chain uses TRBV19 and TRBJ2-7; TRBD1 matches 11 bases. In germline, CDR1 is LNHDA, CDR2 SQIVND (reference sequence). J was trimmed by 3 bases and V by 5 bases; bases with no gene match: 3. The CDR3 loop spans 14 amino acids. In DNA form, the CDR3 reads TGTGCCAGTAGTTCAGGGACAGGGGGCTACGAGCAGTACTTC. Protein product: CASSSGTGGYEQYF.

This chain links TRBV15 with TRBJ1-1, with D hard to call. Germline loops: CDR1 LNHNV, CDR2 YYDKDF (reference sequence). The V end lost 0 bases, the J end lost 0 bases, and 11 bases lay between the germline ends. The CDR3 extends over 16 amino acids. This CDR3 reads CATSRDRATVNTEAFF. The DNA for the CDR3 is TGTGCCACCAGCAGAGATCGGGCTACAGTGAACACTGAAGCTTTCTTT.

This chain uses TRBV28 with TRBJ2-7, with unresolved D. Per the germline V gene, CDR1 is MDHEN and CDR2 is SYDVKM. Between the trimmed V and J ends, which lost 6 bases and 5 bases, there was a span of 20 bases. The CDR3 length is 15 residues. This CDR3 reads CASRQNIAGFHEQYF. The CDR3 bases are TGTGCCAGCAGGCAGAACATTGCAGGATTCCACGAGCAGTACTTC. Using reference TRBV28 and TRBJ2-7 for the parts outside the CDR3, the full variable domain is DVKVTQSSRYLVKRTGEKVFLECVQDMDHENMFWYRQDPGLGLRLIYFSYDVKMKEKGDIPEGYSVSREKKERFSLILESASTNQTSMYLCASRQNIAGFHEQYFGPGTRLTVT.

The V call is TRBV5-4, the J call TRBJ2-5; D may match TRBD1 or TRBD2 (5 bases each). The germline V gene encodes CDR1 SGHNT and CDR2 YYREEE (reference sequence). Trimming left V 4 bases short and J 3 bases short, with 13 bases between. The CDR3 is 14 amino acids. This CDR3 reads CASSIGTAEETQYF. The CDR3 coding sequence is TGTGCCAGCAGCATCGGGACCGCGGAAGAGACCCAGTACTTC.

The rearrangement joins TRBV2 to TRBJ2-1, with TRBD1 identical over 10 bases. Germline CDR1 reads SNHLY; CDR2 reads FYNNEI. With V trimmed by 6 bases and J by 8 bases, 7 bases remained unmatched. The CDR3 consists of 14 residues. The CDR3 here is CASRDRGLRDEQFF. CDR3 sequence (DNA): TGTGCCAGCAGAGACAGGGGGCTTAGGGATGAGCAGTTCTTC.

CDR3 DNA: TGTGCCAGCAGTGAAGCACAGTGGACTGAAGCTTTCTTT. Its translation: CASSEAQWTEAFF. The chain employs TRBV2 and TRBJ1-1; D call uncertain. Trimming pared 0 bases from V and 5 bases from J, leaving 7 bases between. This CDR3 is 13 amino acids long. The germline V gene encodes CDR1 SNHLY and CDR2 FYNNEI.

This rearrangement joins TRBV27 to TRBJ1-2; 7 nucleotides match TRBD1. The CDR3 contains 17 residues. The ends lost 2 bases at V and 2 bases at J; junction bases unmatched: 11. Looked up from germline, CDR1 is MNHEY and CDR2 is SMNVEV (reference sequence). As DNA, the CDR3 is TGTGCCAGCAGTTTAATCTCGACAGGGCGATGGAACTATGGCTACACCTTC. Its protein is CASSLISTGRWNYGYTF.

This chain connects TRBV7-9 to TRBJ2-3; possibly TRBD2 for D (5 bases). V lost 7 bases and J lost 0, with 17 bases in between. The CDR3 consists of 16 residues. The germline V gene has CDR1 SEHNR and CDR2 FQNEAQ (reference sequence). CDR3 nucleotide sequence: TGTGCCAGCACCTTGACTCTAGCAACTAGCACAGATACGCAGTATTTT. Translation: CASTLTLATSTDTQYF.

The rearrangement joins TRBV14 to TRBJ2-3; D ambiguous. Trimming removed 0 bases at V and 0 bases at J, with 7 bases between. The length of the CDR3 is 15 residues. The germline V gene encodes CDR1 SGHDN and CDR2 FVKESK. CDR3: CASSQEYTSTDTQYF. CDR3 bases: TGTGCCAGCAGCCAAGAATACACTAGCACAGATACGCAGTATTTT.